The clone carrying this T cell receptor beta chain was picked up many times. Its target is unknown. The junction had 16 bases not matched to a gene; V was cut back by 6 bases and J by 5 bases. Germline V gives CDR1 DFQATT, CDR2 SNEGSKA (reference sequence). The CDR3 is 16 amino acids. Using quantitative 5'-RACE with molecular barcodes, the authors made TCR beta libraries. TCRdb independently ran MiXCR on the 5' RACE reads; one entry per CDR3 protein. The sample holds 130,000 or so distinct CDR3 sequences, around 7% seen once. This sample is drawn from a study of CD8 T cells in ankylosing spondylitis. Study-level points and caveats: Both synovial fluid and blood in reactive arthritis had previously been reported to carry some motif variants. Relatively rare in peripheral blood, disease-linked clones were also CD8+.

The sequenced sample was blood, either unsorted or a sorted T cell fraction (not recorded which). This sequence joins TRBV20-1 and TRBJ2-5; 9 nucleotides line up with TRBD2. The clonotype comes from a male donor with ankylosing spondylitis or in good health (not recorded which). DNA for the CDR3: TGCAGTGCAGACGGACCAGCGGGAGGTTTGAGGGAGACCCAGTACTTC. It translates to CSADGPAGGLRETQYF.